These 11 T cell receptor beta chains came from one sample sequenced in a study of OX40 agonist ivuxolimab in advanced cancers. Profiling relied on immunoSEQ multiplex PCR, and the TCRdb table lists in-frame clones only, not all of them. The sample shows roughly 61,000 clones, roughly 92% of them seen only once. The sample consisted of CD4+ or CD8+ T cells sorted from blood, taken in a trial of the OX40 agonist ivuxolimab. Receptors originate from an adult with an advanced solid tumor such as melanoma, head and neck, liver or kidney cancer.

Only one count was recorded for this clone. The CDR3 DNA reads TGTGCCAGCAGCTCATGGACTAGCGCAACCTACAATGAGCAGTTCTTC. Translated: CASSSWTSATYNEQFF. The chain couples TRBV5-5 to TRBJ2-1; 9 bases map to TRBD2. The CDR3 is 16 residues long. CDR1 SGHKS and CDR2 YYEKEE come from the germline V gene (reference sequence). With V trimmed by 3 bases and J by 2 bases, 6 bases remained unmatched. Full variable domain (remainder filled in from reference TRBV5-5 and TRBJ2-1): DAGVTQSPTHLIKTRGQQVTLRCSPISGHKSVSWYQQVLGQGPQFIFQYYEKEERGRGNFPDRFSARQFPNYSSELNVNALLLGDSALYLCASSSWTSATYNEQFFGPGTRLTVL.

This rearrangement joins TRBV11-2 to TRBJ2-1, with TRBD2 matching over 9 bases. The CDR3 consists of 17 residues. Germline V gene lookup returns CDR1 SGHAT and CDR2 FQNNGV. The V gene end was trimmed by 3 bases and the J gene end by 0 bases; junction bases not matched to a gene: 6. The CDR3 sequence: CASSFLAGGSSYNEQFF. The CDR3 DNA follows: TGTGCCAGCAGCTTTTTGGCGGGGGGGAGCTCCTACAATGAGCAGTTCTTC.

The chain joins TRBV7-8 to TRBJ1-1; D call uncertain. The CDR3 is made up of 13 amino acids. The germline V gene has CDR1 SGHVS and CDR2 FQNEAQ. Deletions cut 4 bases from V and 5 bases from J, with 11 bases between. CDR3 coding DNA: TGTGCCAGCAGCTCACGAAGTTCAACTGAAGCTTTCTTT. Encoded protein: CASSSRSSTEAFF.

In its sample, this clone was seen once. V is TRBV27 and J is TRBJ2-7; D possibly corresponds to TRBD1 (6 bases). Germline V gene lookup returns CDR1 MNHEY and CDR2 SMNVEV (reference sequence). Trimming removed 5 bases from V and 2 bases from J, with 13 bases in between. The CDR3 length is 14 residues. CDR3 DNA: TGTGCCAGCAGTCCTACAGGGAACGCCTACGAGCAGTACTTC. It yields the protein CASSPTGNAYEQYF.

V gene TRBV2 combines with J gene TRBJ1-2; D not resolved. The V gene lost 2 bases and the J gene lost 3 bases, with 10 bases spanning the gap. Looked up from germline, CDR1 is SNHLY and CDR2 is FYNNEI. The CDR3 covers 14 residues. Here the CDR3 reads CASSESKEYYGYTF. The CDR3, as DNA: TGTGCCAGCAGTGAAAGCAAGGAGTACTATGGCTACACCTTC. Drawing the rest from reference TRBV2 and TRBJ1-2, the complete variable domain is EPEVTQTPSHQVTQMGQEVILRCVPISNHLYFYWYRQILGQKVEFLVSFYNNEISEKSEIFDDQFSVERPDGSNFTLKIRSTKLEDSAMYFCASSESKEYYGYTFGSGTRLTVV.

The J gene is TRBJ1-2, the V gene TRBV7-9; the D is unclear. Germline values: CDR1 SEHNR, CDR2 FQNEAQ (reference sequence). The CDR3 totals 14 residues. Trimming left V 5 bases short and J 5 bases short, with 15 bases between. CDR3 in DNA: TGTGCCAGCAGCCCCCCCGGCGGAAATTATGGCTACACCTTC. Amino acid sequence: CASSPPGGNYGYTF.

This sequence joins TRBV6-5 and TRBJ1-2, with TRBD1 matching over 7 bases. This CDR3 is 13 amino acids long. V shed 6 bases and J 6 bases; nucleotides not matched to a gene: 7. Germline V gives CDR1 MNHEY, CDR2 SVGAGI. Here the CDR3 reads CASSQRGTDGYTF. CDR3 nucleotides: TGTGCCAGCAGCCAACGAGGGACAGATGGCTACACCTTC.

The J gene is TRBJ2-7, the V gene TRBV7-2, with D possibly matching TRBD2 (6 bases). The CDR3 has 14 residues. Germline V gives CDR1 SGHTA, CDR2 FQGNSA. V dropped 0 bases and J dropped 2 bases, with 8 bases sitting between them. CDR3: CASSLAGLTYEQYF. In DNA, the CDR3 is TGTGCCAGCAGCTTAGCGGGACTGACCTACGAGCAGTACTTC.

The J gene is TRBJ1-4, the V gene TRBV28; a possible D gene is TRBD1 (6 bases). CDR3 length equals 14 residues. Deletions cut 5 bases from V and 6 bases from J, with 13 bases between. Germline V gene sequence: CDR1 MDHEN, CDR2 SYDVKM. The CDR3 DNA reads TGTGCCAGCAGTCCTGGACAGTACGATGAAAAACTGTTTTTT. Translating gives CASSPGQYDEKLFF.

This chain connects TRBV28 to TRBJ2-1; 10 bases fit TRBD1. The V segment lost 8 bases and the J segment 9 bases; nucleotides outside the gene matches: 7. The CDR3 is 13 residues long. CDR1 is MDHEN and CDR2 is SYDVKM in the germline V gene. The CDR3 reads CASGQGEGGEQFF. CDR3 DNA sequence: TGTGCCAGCGGACAGGGGGAAGGAGGTGAGCAGTTCTTC. Full variable domain (outside the CDR3, taken from reference TRBV28 and TRBJ2-1): DVKVTQSSRYLVKRTGEKVFLECVQDMDHENMFWYRQDPGLGLRLIYFSYDVKMKEKGDIPEGYSVSREKKERFSLILESASTNQTSMYLCASGQGEGGEQFFGPGTRLTVL.

This chain uses TRBV12-5 with TRBJ1-4; D gene unclear. From germline, CDR1 is LGHNT and CDR2 FRNRAP. The CDR3 consists of 15 residues. V lost 3 bases to trimming and J lost 4 bases, with 12 bases between them. The CDR3 region has the DNA TGTGCTAGTGGTTTCAGCGTAGGCGATAATGAAAAACTGTTTTTT. Its protein product is CASGFSVGDNEKLFF.